These T cell receptor beta chains were read from a single sample in a study of human T cells and chemical hapten exposure. TCRdb passed the RACE reads through MiXCR, listing each CDR3 protein once. The sample includes tens of thousands of distinct CDR3 sequences, about 7% of them seen just once. The specimen comprised whole blood, sampled in connection with sensitization to the hapten diphenylcyclopropenone (DPC). These receptors came from a woman younger than 45 with alopecia areata. Some clones in this sample may be carry-over from other donors' samples. The CDR3 runs from the conserved cysteine through the conserved F or W.

j_call v_call cdr3_aa
TRBJ2-3 TRBV6-1 CASSEGQLFTDTQYF
TRBJ2-1 TRBV10-3 CAISAPGQLSDEQFF
TRBJ2-4 TRBV20-1 CSASPPPPGGPTTKNIQYF
TRBJ1-2 TRBV7-8 CASSLDLDYGYTF
TRBJ1-3 TRBV10-3 CAILRDRSSGNTIYF
TRBJ2-2 TRBV7-6 CASSPETGTLRNTGELFF
TRBJ1-6 TRBV30 CAYASGARVSPLHF
TRBJ1-1 TRBV20-1 CSARSVSNTEAFF
TRBJ2-3 TRBV5-1 CASGPRASTDTQYF
TRBJ1-1 TRBV5-6 CASSHGTNTEAFF
TRBJ1-6 TRBV6-6 CASTTGFSPLHF
TRBJ2-7 TRBV5-5 CASSPGLSGASYEQYF
TRBJ1-5 TRBV12-3/TRBV12-4 CASSLSLPIDSNQPQHF
TRBJ1-5 TRBV12-3/TRBV12-4 CASSPGSRGSQPQHF
TRBJ2-1 TRBV29-1 CSVEGRTGLSNEQFF
TRBJ1-2 TRBV10-3 CAISEVARGRDSNYGYTF
TRBJ1-4 TRBV7-9 CASSWPSTTNEKLFF
TRBJ2-5 TRBV20-1 CSVPVGGLETQYF
TRBJ1-5 TRBV15 CATSREKGGNQPQHF
TRBJ1-5 TRBV7-2 CASSLVASNQPQHF
TRBJ1-2 TRBV7-2 CASSLVRTGQGGYTF
TRBJ1-2 TRBV3-1 CASSQAKGDGYTF
TRBJ2-4 TRBV7-3 CASSFGLAGGQSPKNIQYF
TRBJ2-1 TRBV5-1 CASSLGQGAYNEQFF
TRBJ2-2 TRBV6-2/TRBV6-3 CASSRQGSTGELFF
TRBJ1-1 TRBV27 CASSLMGAPSTEAFF
TRBJ1-5 TRBV5-5 CASSTGPGGDNQPQHF
TRBJ1-2 TRBV5-6 CASSLEGTDGDTF
TRBJ1-5 TRBV5-4 CASSFGPVEQPQHF
TRBJ1-6 TRBV2 CASTKGVPVGNSPLHF
TRBJ2-1 TRBV29-1 CSVEGTGGPGAYNEQFF
TRBJ1-1 TRBV13 CASSSATGGFNPNTEAFF
TRBJ2-3 TRBV6-2/TRBV6-3 CASSKGTGRTDTQYF
TRBJ2-7 TRBV7-2 CASSRGQGSEQYF
TRBJ2-3 TRBV5-8 CASSREGTVTDTQYF
TRBJ1-1 TRBV12-3/TRBV12-4 CASSLQGQGSEAFF
TRBJ2-3 TRBV7-2 CASSTSYTDTQYF
TRBJ2-3 TRBV5-1 CASSLGLHTSTDTQYF
TRBJ2-5 TRBV6-6 CASSYAQNRDKASLETQYF
TRBJ1-1 TRBV27 CASSLSGWGGGTEAFF
TRBJ1-1 TRBV12-3/TRBV12-4 CASSLGIDTEAFF
TRBJ1-4 TRBV20-1 CSARQTTNEKLFF
TRBJ2-3 TRBV5-6 CASSLVTSGTSSTDTQYF
TRBJ2-2 TRBV20-1 CSVRAGDPGELFF
TRBJ1-5 TRBV2 CASSGGQRNQPQHF
TRBJ1-1 TRBV5-1 CASSLEIATATEAFF
TRBJ1-1 TRBV5-1 CASSFAGVTEAFF
TRBJ1-2 TRBV6-1 CASSEAGNYGYTF
TRBJ1-2 TRBV19 CASSIGVGPLYGYTF
TRBJ1-1 TRBV12-3/TRBV12-4 CASSFAGGWTEAFF
TRBJ1-1 TRBV10-3 CAISEKGQGESTEAFF
TRBJ1-1 TRBV20-1 CSALTGGAIAEAFF
TRBJ2-5 TRBV2 CASRETSGQETQYF
TRBJ1-6 TRBV20-1 CSAPLRAQGGSPLHF
TRBJ1-6 TRBV5-1 CASKLGQDNSPLHF